This T cell receptor (beta chain) was obtained from a study of T cell responses to AZD1222 COVID-19 vaccine. Libraries were prepared by immunoSEQ multiplex PCR; TCRdb keeps only in-frame clonotypes and omits some of them. The table has approximately 91,000 clones, less than 95% seen once. The analysis combined second doses at about 4 or about 12 weeks. The sample holds one count of this clone. Its antigen is undetermined. Study results and limitations: Spike-wide vaccine-associated CD4 TCRs dominated at 160-218 and 743-854. Spike-specific TCR repertoires showed rising breadth and depth after two AZD1222 doses. It should be noted that donors were predominantly white British and more often female, and clonal diversity was possibly underestimated.

The TCR comes from an adult who received the AZD1222 COVID-19 vaccine. The sample was peripheral blood, taken 28 days after the second AZD1222 dose.

The CDR3 DNA sequence: TGTGCCTGGAGTTGGTGGAGGGGAGCTTTCTTT. Translating gives CAWSWWRGAFF. The genes are TRBV30 and TRBJ1-1; maybe TRBD1 (5 bases). Germline V gene lookup returns CDR1 GTSNPN and CDR2 SVGIG (reference sequence). V lost 2 bases, J lost 10 bases, and 11 bases lay in between. The CDR3 runs to 11 residues.